Listed here are 12 T cell receptor beta chains from one sample, sequenced in a study of shared clonotypes between healthy human individuals. The data were produced by immunoSEQ multiplex PCR, yet TCRdb's version contains in-frame clones alone and is incomplete. The data hold some 450,000 clones, with roughly 80% observed a single time. Sequenced material: PBMCs. The receptors come from a woman aged 40 to 50 in good health. Some clones in this sample may be carry-over from other donors' samples.

V gene TRBV4-2 combines with J gene TRBJ2-5, with D possibly being TRBD1 (6 bases). Germline CDR1 is LGHNA and CDR2 is YNFKEQ. Deletions cut 1 base from V and 1 base from J, with 19 bases between. The CDR3 runs 18 residues. This CDR3 is CASSQAHSSGTPQETQYF. The CDR3 bases are TGTGCCAGCAGCCAAGCCCATTCCTCCGGGACACCCCAAGAGACCCAGTACTTC.

The V gene is TRBV5-1, the J gene TRBJ2-3; 10 nucleotides line up with TRBD2. V trimming: 4 bases; J trimming: 0 bases; junction bases outside the gene matches: 2. Germline V gives CDR1 SGHRS, CDR2 YFSETQ. The CDR3 spans 15 residues. The CDR3 region is CASSETSGSTDTQYF. CDR3 coding DNA: TGCGCCAGCAGCGAGACTAGCGGGAGCACAGATACGCAGTATTTT. Full variable domain (remainder filled in from reference TRBV5-1 and TRBJ2-3): KAGVTQTPRYLIKTRGQQVTLSCSPISGHRSVSWYQQTPGQGLQFLFEYFSETQRNKGNFPGRFSGRQFSNSRSEMNVSTLELGDSALYLCASSETSGSTDTQYFGPGTRLTVL.

The chain has TRBV5-1 and TRBJ2-1, with D possibly being TRBD2 (5 bases). The V gene lost 7 bases and the J gene lost 6 bases, with 14 bases spanning the gap. The CDR3 consists of 13 residues. CDR1 and CDR2 from the germline V gene are SGHRS and YFSETQ. This CDR3 reads CASRPLERNEQFF. The CDR3 nucleotides read TGCGCCAGCCGACCACTAGAACGCAATGAGCAGTTCTTC.

In the case of this clone: A far larger clone lies a single base away; this is likely a read error. The chain couples TRBV6-1 to TRBJ2-2; no definite D call. The CDR3 has 14 amino acids. V was shortened by 1 base and J by 3 bases, with 6 bases between the two germline ends. CDR1 is MNHNS and CDR2 is SASEGT in the germline V gene. CDR3 nucleotide sequence: TGTGCCAGCAGTGAAGTTGTGGACACCGGGGAGCTGTTTTTT. Translated: CASSEVVDTGELFF.

This rearrangement joins TRBV6-6 to TRBJ1-5; 8 bases are a match to TRBD1. J gave up 2 bases and V 6 bases, and 3 bases lay outside the gene matches. Germline CDR1 is MNHNY and CDR2 is SVGAGI (reference sequence). This CDR3 has 14 residues. This CDR3 is CASSLDRGNQPQHF. The CDR3 DNA is TGTGCCAGCAGCCTGGACAGGGGCAATCAGCCCCAGCATTTT.

The rearrangement links TRBV6-4 to TRBJ2-1, with 8 bases matching TRBD2. V lost 8 bases, J lost 5 bases, and 11 bases stayed unmatched. The germline V gene has CDR1 MRHNA and CDR2 SNTAGT. The CDR3 is 15 amino acids. CDR3 in amino acids: CASSQGLRGDNEQFF. CDR3 coding DNA: TGTGCCAGCTCCCAGGGTCTGCGGGGGGACAATGAGCAGTTCTTC.

This clone was picked up a small number of times. This chain joins TRBV6-6 and TRBJ2-7, with TRBD2 as a possible D gene (6 bases). The germline V and J ends were trimmed by 6 bases and 2 bases, with 20 bases remaining between them. Germline V gene data show CDR1 as MNHNY and CDR2 as SVGAGI (reference sequence). This CDR3 contains 16 residues. In DNA form, the CDR3 reads TGTGCCAGCAGGGGGGGATCAGGGTCACGACCCTACGAGCAGTACTTC. Amino acid sequence: CASRGGSGSRPYEQYF.

On this clone: A far bigger clonotype differs at one base, so this is likely a read error. The chain combines TRBV4-1 with TRBJ2-1; weak D call: TRBD2 (5 bases). V shed 0 bases and J shed 12 bases, with 21 bases lying between them. The CDR3 contains 16 residues. The V gene's germline CDR1 is MGHRA and CDR2 YSYEKL. CDR3 region: CASSQDFPLRVHGQFF. CDR3 nucleotides: TGCGCCAGCAGCCAAGATTTCCCTTTGAGGGTTCATGGGCAGTTCTTC.

This chain uses TRBV18 with TRBJ2-5, with D uncertain. The V and J ends lost 6 bases and 5 bases respectively, with 7 bases between them. The CDR3 runs to 11 residues. Germline lookup yields CDR1 KGHSH and CDR2 LQKENI. The CDR3 region is CASSEGETQYF. CDR3 nucleotide sequence: TGTGCCAGCTCTGAAGGGGAGACCCAGTACTTC.

CDR3 in DNA: TGTGCCAGCAGCTTGGTCGGCGGGAGAAACGAGCAGTACTTC. The encoded protein is CASSLVGGRNEQYF. The rearrangement links TRBV5-6 to TRBJ2-7, with 7 bases lining up with TRBD2. J lost 5 bases, V lost 0 bases, and 5 bases had no gene match. Germline lookup yields CDR1 SGHDT and CDR2 YYEEEE. CDR3 size: 14 residues.

This clone has just a few counts. With a much larger clone just one base away, this may be a read error. Other DNA sequences in this specimen translate into the identical CDR3. The CDR3 DNA sequence: TGTGCCAGTAGTGCCTCAGTGGATGGAGGCTATGGCTACACCTTC. Translated: CASSASVDGGYGYTF. This chain uses TRBV6-1 with TRBJ1-2; no clear D gene. CDR1 is MNHNS, CDR2 SASEGT, per germline. The length of the CDR3 is 15 residues.

This clone came up a few times. A far larger clone is off by one base, so a read error is likely. V usage is TRBV5-5 and J usage is TRBJ2-7; 12 bases map to TRBD1. The length of the CDR3 is 14 residues. Germline CDR1 reads SGHKS; CDR2 reads YYEKEE (reference sequence). The CDR3 region is CASRSGTGGYEQHF. In DNA, the CDR3 is TGTGCCAGCAGAAGCGGGACAGGGGGCTACGAGCAGCACTTC.